Presented here are 31 T cell receptor beta chains from one specimen sequenced in a study of cytomegalovirus exposure and HLA in healthy donors. PCR amplification relied on 60 Vbeta primers (plus 13 Jbeta primers). Clones were read by immunoSEQ multiplex PCR, and TCRdb kept only the in-frame ones, dropping some. Its clone listing holds roughly 57,000 clones. The specimen was PBMCs. These receptors came from a man aged 18 to 30 in good health and CMV-seropositive.

The chain is built from TRBV18 and TRBJ1-1; 7 nucleotides line up with TRBD1. The V segment lost 0 bases and the J segment 5 bases; nucleotides outside the gene matches: 6. This CDR3 spans 15 amino acids. CDR1 is KGHSH, CDR2 LQKENI, per germline. CDR3 loop: CASSPPSQGGTEAFF. CDR3 DNA: TGTGCCAGCTCACCACCAAGTCAGGGGGGAACTGAAGCTTTCTTT.

Worth noting for this clone: The same CDR3 also results from other DNA sequences found in this sample. This chain links TRBV9 with TRBJ1-1; D is unresolved. The CDR3 has 14 residues. Trimming cost V 2 bases and J 1 base, with 9 bases left between them. CDR1 and CDR2 from the germline V gene are SGDLS and YYNGEE. The CDR3 sequence: CASSVNSGNTEAFF. In DNA form, the CDR3 reads TGTGCCAGCAGCGTTAATAGCGGGAACACTGAAGCTTTCTTT.

The chain is built from TRBV14 and TRBJ2-7; D unresolved. V was clipped by 2 bases and J by 9 bases, with 14 bases between them. This CDR3 spans 13 amino acids. Germline V gene data show CDR1 as SGHDN and CDR2 as FVKESK. The CDR3 region is CASSQTGFLGQYF. In DNA form, the CDR3 reads TGTGCCAGCAGCCAAACTGGATTTCTAGGGCAGTACTTC.

The chain is built from TRBV25-1 and TRBJ2-3; D uncertain. The CDR3 spans 15 residues. The germline V and J ends were trimmed by 3 bases and 2 bases, with 12 bases remaining between them. The germline V gene encodes CDR1 MGHDK and CDR2 SYGVNS. The CDR3 nucleotides read TGTGCCAGCAGTGATGGTGGCAGTTACACAGATACGCAGTATTTT. Encoded protein: CASSDGGSYTDTQYF.

The gene calls are TRBV18 and TRBJ2-7; 11 nucleotides align to TRBD2. Unmatched junction bases numbered 10, after V lost 3 bases and J lost 0 bases. CDR3 length equals 18 residues. Germline CDR1 is KGHSH and CDR2 is LQKENI. CDR3 residues: CASSPPSGRPLSSYEQYF. The CDR3 DNA follows: TGTGCCAGCTCACCTCCTAGCGGGAGGCCGCTGTCCTCCTACGAGCAGTACTTC.

The J gene is TRBJ2-3, the V gene TRBV6-4, with unresolved D. Germline values: CDR1 MRHNA, CDR2 SNTAGT. The length of the CDR3 is 14 residues. Trimming stripped 3 bases from V and 0 bases from J, with 7 bases between. Written as DNA, the CDR3 is TGTGCCAGCAGTGAACACCCAAGCACAGATACGCAGTATTTT. It encodes CASSEHPSTDTQYF.

The DNA for the CDR3 is TGTGCCAGCAGCCGAGTACAGGGAAGGGGCACAGATACGCAGTATTTT. Amino acid sequence: CASSRVQGRGTDTQYF. This chain links TRBV7-3 with TRBJ2-3, with D possibly matching TRBD1 (6 bases). Germline loops: CDR1 SGHTA, CDR2 FQGTGA. The CDR3 loop spans 16 amino acids. Deletions cut 5 bases from V and 1 base from J, with 16 bases between.

The DNA for the CDR3 is TGTGCCAGCTTGATTAGGGGTTTCACTGAAGCTTTCTTT. Protein sequence: CASLIRGFTEAFF. J is TRBJ1-1 and V is TRBV7-2; TRBD1 is a possible D gene (5 bases). Germline values: CDR1 SGHTA, CDR2 FQGNSA. The length of the CDR3 is 13 residues. V shed 8 bases and J shed 4 bases, with 14 bases lying between them.

The chain has TRBV27 and TRBJ1-1; possible D gene TRBD1, 6 bases. Trimming pared 2 bases from V and 11 bases from J, leaving 15 bases between. Looked up from germline, CDR1 is MNHEY and CDR2 is SMNVEV (reference sequence). The CDR3 is made up of 13 amino acids. This chain's CDR3 is CASSLLREGEAFF. The CDR3 region has the DNA TGTGCCAGCAGTTTACTCAGGGAGGGGGAGGCTTTCTTT.

This rearrangement joins TRBV10-3 to TRBJ1-1; D unresolved. Germline V CDR1 and CDR2: ENHRY, SYGVKD. The CDR3 totals 12 residues. V shed 3 bases and J shed 5 bases, with 7 bases lying between them. The CDR3 DNA is TGTGCCATCAGTGAACCGAGGACTGAAGCTTTCTTT. Translated: CAISEPRTEAFF.

The rearrangement joins TRBV27 to TRBJ1-1, with unresolved D. The CDR3 loop spans 14 amino acids. With 8 bases removed from V and 0 bases from J, the gap between germline ends came to 13 bases. Germline CDR1 and CDR2: MNHEY and SMNVEV (reference sequence). DNA of the CDR3: TGTGCCAGCGGCCGAGGGCAGCTGAACACTGAAGCTTTCTTT. Encoded protein: CASGRGQLNTEAFF.

The rearrangement links TRBV5-1 to TRBJ2-3; TRBD2 matches 8 bases. The CDR3 spans 14 residues. The germline gives CDR1 SGHRS, CDR2 YFSETQ. Unmatched junction bases numbered 6, after V lost 7 bases and J lost 2 bases. The CDR3 coding sequence is TGCGCCAGCGGGAGGCGGGAGGCCACAGATACGCAGTATTTT. Translating gives CASGRREATDTQYF.

The rearrangement uses TRBV5-1 and TRBJ2-6; D is perhaps TRBD1 (5 bases). Trimming removed 0 bases from V and 0 bases from J, with 10 bases in between. Germline-derived CDR1 and CDR2 are SGHRS and YFSETQ. This CDR3 spans 17 amino acids. The CDR3 bases are TGCGCCAGCAGCTTGGCATCGGACACCTCTGGGGCCAACGTCCTGACTTTC. Protein sequence: CASSLASDTSGANVLTF.

The chain links TRBV15 to TRBJ1-5; a possible D gene is TRBD1 (6 bases). The ends were cut back, 0 bases at V and 0 bases at J, with 12 bases in the middle. The CDR3 totals 17 residues. Per germline, CDR1 LNHNV and CDR2 YYDKDF (reference sequence). CDR3 in DNA: TGTGCCACCAGCAGAGATAAAGCAGGGGTTAGCAATCAGCCCCAGCATTTT. Its protein product is CATSRDKAGVSNQPQHF.

The gene calls are TRBV2 and TRBJ2-2; 8 bases match TRBD2. Germline V gives CDR1 SNHLY, CDR2 FYNNEI. The CDR3 length is 16 residues. V lost 2 bases and J lost 5; bases outside the gene matches: 7. In DNA form, the CDR3 reads TGTGCCAGCAGTGAAACGGGAGGGGACGGAACCGGGGAGCTGTTTTTT. Its translation: CASSETGGDGTGELFF.

The chain uses TRBV11-3 and TRBJ2-1; 9 bases agree with TRBD1. This CDR3 spans 15 amino acids. Unmatched junction bases numbered 4, after V lost 3 bases and J lost 4 bases. Germline V CDR1 and CDR2: SGHNT, YENEEA. As DNA, the CDR3 is TGTGCCAGCAGCTTCACAGGGGGCGCTTACAATGAGCAGTTCTTC. It codes for CASSFTGGAYNEQFF.

The chain carries TRBV18 and TRBJ2-3; TRBD2 matches 8 bases. This CDR3 has 18 residues. Germline trimming cut 2 bases from V and 8 bases from J; bases unmatched to any gene: 18. CDR1 is KGHSH and CDR2 is LQKENI in the germline V gene. CDR3 nucleotide sequence: TGTGCCAGCTCACCAAGGGACCAGTTTCTAGCGGGTTGGGGTACGCAGTATTTT. It translates to CASSPRDQFLAGWGTQYF.

J is TRBJ2-7 and V is TRBV2; D might be TRBD2 (6 bases). The germline gives CDR1 SNHLY, CDR2 FYNNEI. The CDR3 loop spans 13 amino acids. With 4 bases removed from V and 3 bases from J, the gap between germline ends came to 10 bases. The DNA for the CDR3 is TGTGCCAGCAGTGGGGGGGTGGTCTACGAGCAGTACTTC. Translation gives CASSGGVVYEQYF.

The genes are TRBV7-9 and TRBJ1-1; D gene uncertain. Looked up from germline, CDR1 is SEHNR and CDR2 is FQNEAQ (reference sequence). The CDR3 extends over 14 amino acids. Trimming cost V 7 bases and J 2 bases, with 14 bases left between them. CDR3 loop: CASILRGPNTEAFF. CDR3 nucleotides: TGTGCCAGCATCCTAAGAGGGCCAAACACTGAAGCTTTCTTT.

The V gene is TRBV10-3, the J gene TRBJ1-2, with 10 bases lining up with TRBD1. The germline gives CDR1 ENHRY, CDR2 SYGVKD. The CDR3 is made up of 15 amino acids. V gave up 3 bases and J gave up 3 bases; unmatched junction bases: 4. This CDR3 reads CAISDSGQGDYGYTF. The CDR3 region has the DNA TGTGCCATCAGTGATAGCGGACAGGGGGACTATGGCTACACCTTC.

The chain couples TRBV19 to TRBJ1-5; 7 bases line up with TRBD1. The CDR3 contains 13 residues. V dropped 9 bases and J dropped 5; count of bases not matched to a gene: 7. Germline assignment: CDR1 LNHDA and CDR2 SQIVND (reference sequence). The CDR3: CASDRESYQPQHF. Here the CDR3 DNA reads TGTGCCAGCGACAGGGAAAGCTATCAGCCCCAGCATTTT.

This chain uses TRBV9 with TRBJ2-2, with D unclear. Germline CDR1 and CDR2: SGDLS and YYNGEE. The CDR3 has 12 amino acids. V lost 0 bases and J 7 bases, leaving 4 bases between the germline ends. The CDR3, as DNA: TGTGCCAGCAGCGTAGTTCACGGGGAGCTGTTTTTT. This translates into CASSVVHGELFF.

CDR3 amino acids: CASTLGGREGPEAFF. CDR3 coding DNA: TGTGCCAGCACCCTCGGGGGAAGGGAGGGACCTGAAGCTTTCTTT. The chain has TRBV28 and TRBJ1-1; TRBD1 might be the D (5 bases). V dropped 7 bases and J dropped 6 bases, with 21 bases sitting between them. CDR3 size: 15 residues. In germline, CDR1 is MDHEN, CDR2 SYDVKM.

The V gene is TRBV29-1, the J gene TRBJ2-2, with a weak D call TRBD1 (5 bases). The CDR3 has 12 residues. Germline V CDR1 and CDR2: SQVTM, ANQGSEA. The germline V and J ends were trimmed by 2 bases and 6 bases, with 7 bases remaining between them. CDR3 in amino acids: CSVERGPGELFF. The DNA of the CDR3 is TGCAGCGTTGAAAGGGGTCCCGGGGAGCTGTTTTTT.

The chain employs TRBV14 and TRBJ2-3; D ambiguous. The CDR3 spans 16 residues. The germline CDR1 and CDR2 sequences are SGHDN and FVKESK. Trimming pared 1 base from V and 7 bases from J, leaving 18 bases between. The CDR3 here is CASSQVPTTYQYTQYF. Here the CDR3 DNA reads TGTGCCAGCAGCCAAGTACCAACTACTTACCAATATACGCAGTATTTT.

The rearrangement joins TRBV11-3 to TRBJ1-1; D is undetermined. V shed 1 base and J shed 6 bases, with 15 bases lying between them. The length of the CDR3 is 15 residues. CDR1 is SGHNT, CDR2 YENEEA, per germline. The CDR3 DNA reads TGTGCCAGCAGCTTAGTGGCGGGAGGCAGCGCTGAAGCTTTCTTT. It is translated as CASSLVAGGSAEAFF.

This chain connects TRBV30 to TRBJ2-3; 8 nucleotides agree with TRBD1. Looked up from germline, CDR1 is GTSNPN and CDR2 is SVGIG (reference sequence). The CDR3 spans 13 residues. After removal of 8 bases from V and 0 bases from J, the junction contained 4 bases not matched to a gene. CDR3 sequence (DNA): TGTGCCGGAAGGACAGGGAGCACAGATACGCAGTATTTT. The encoded protein is CAGRTGSTDTQYF.

This chain connects TRBV5-4 to TRBJ2-2; unclear D gene. The germline gives CDR1 SGHNT, CDR2 YYREEE (reference sequence). The CDR3 consists of 13 residues. The ends were cut back, 0 bases at V and 5 bases at J, with 5 bases in the middle. The CDR3 DNA sequence: TGTGCCAGCAGCTTGGGAGGTACCGGGGAGCTGTTTTTT. Amino acids: CASSLGGTGELFF. The full variable domain, with the rest looked up from reference TRBV5-4 and TRBJ2-2, is ETGVTQSPTHLIKTRGQQVTLRCSSQSGHNTVSWYQQALGQGPQFIFQYYREEENGRGNFPPRFSGLQFPNYSSELNVNALELDDSALYLCASSLGGTGELFFGEGSRLTVL.

The CDR3 here is CASVVGGLWHTEAFF. The CDR3 nucleotides read TGTGCCAGCGTGGTGGGGGGGCTCTGGCACACTGAAGCTTTCTTT. The rearrangement joins TRBV6-1 to TRBJ1-1, with D perhaps matching TRBD1 (6 bases). Germline CDR1 and CDR2: MNHNS and SASEGT. The CDR3 has 15 amino acids. V was shortened by 8 bases and J by 3 bases, with 19 bases between the two germline ends.

The chain uses TRBV7-9 and TRBJ1-5, with D possibly being TRBD1 (5 bases). The CDR3 loop spans 17 amino acids. Germline CDR1 is SEHNR and CDR2 is FQNEAQ (reference sequence). V lost 3 bases to trimming and J lost 0 bases, with 15 bases between them. The CDR3 sequence: CASSFPTETDSNQPQHF. The CDR3, as DNA: TGTGCCAGCAGCTTCCCCACTGAGACAGATAGCAATCAGCCCCAGCATTTT.

J is TRBJ2-2 and V is TRBV6-1; TRBD1 aligns across 7 bases. The CDR3 is 14 amino acids. V shed 3 bases and J 5 bases; nucleotides not matched to a gene: 3. Germline lookup yields CDR1 MNHNS and CDR2 SASEGT. The CDR3 nucleotides are TGTGCCAGCAGTGAGTGGGGACAGACCGGGGAGCTGTTTTTT. Its protein product is CASSEWGQTGELFF.